The following is a T cell receptor (beta chain) sequence with its context. Authors' processing steps: It was from reference gene primer amplification that nucleated cell counts were estimated. Assay used: immunoSEQ multiplex PCR; TCRdb lists only in-frame clones, some missing. That table gives V, J and clone size, and the DNA gave D and trimming. Of around 330,000 clones listed, approximately 91% are singletons. Before being deemed recovered, Cohort 3 donors had two negative PCRs, clearance, or symptom resolution. This sample stems from a study of blood T cell repertoires in COVID-19. Whole-study context: Sites across the United States, Italy and Spain contributed samples from acute and convalescent COVID-19. PBMCs, B-cell-depleted T cells, or T cells were the source of the cDNA or gDNA that made up the material.

This receptor was identified in a man in his 60s who had recovered from COVID-19. The sample comprised PBMCs or T cells enriched from blood (not recorded which).

The CDR3 loop reads CASSRQMNTEAFF. The CDR3, as DNA: TGTGCCAGCAGCAGACAGATGAACACTGAAGCTTTCTTT. The chain employs TRBV27 and TRBJ1-1, with D possibly being TRBD1 (5 bases). Per the germline V gene, CDR1 is MNHEY and CDR2 is SMNVEV (reference sequence). V gave up 6 bases and J gave up 0 bases, with 8 bases separating them. The length of the CDR3 is 13 residues.